Listed below are T cell receptor beta chains from one sample, sequenced in a study of blood T cell repertoires in COVID-19. Data came from immunoSEQ multiplex PCR; TCRdb stores just in-frame clones and leaves some out. Found here are 50,000 to 65,000 clones, approximately 85% of them singletons; the top ten hold 16%. Sequenced input: peripheral blood. These receptors were taken from a human donor in a cohort sampled during active COVID-19. The CDR3 runs from the conserved cysteine through the conserved F or W. The order of the fields is V gene, D gene, J gene, CDR3 protein. The D gene is left open where the match is weak.

TRBV7-9	TRBD2	TRBJ2-1	CASSLRTSGNYNEQFF
TRBV7-9	.	TRBJ1-2	CASSFGIQDFGGYTF
TRBV19	.	TRBJ1-2	CASSTSEGYGYTF
TRBV29-1	TRBD1	TRBJ2-5	CSVGTGGQETQYF
TRBV7-3	TRBD1	TRBJ2-2	CASRQDRYTGELFF
TRBV6-1	.	TRBJ1-2	CASSDMESGYTF
TRBV27	.	TRBJ2-1	CATALYGNNNEQFF
TRBV3-1/TRBV3-2	.	TRBJ2-2	CASSRRHGQGTGELFF
TRBV7-2	.	TRBJ2-7	CASRSISYEQYF
TRBV19	.	TRBJ1-4	CASSSRGEKLFF
TRBV20-1	.	TRBJ2-1	CSARRGEQFF
TRBV6-6	.	TRBJ1-3	CASLRESSGNTIYF
TRBV7-6	TRBD2	TRBJ2-3	CASSSSTSRERSWQYF
TRBV5-4	TRBD1	TRBJ2-3	CASSSGQGAQDTQYF
TRBV6-2/TRBV6-3	.	TRBJ2-7	CASSYGGPGATHEQYF
TRBV7-9	.	TRBJ2-1	CASSVLGGEQFF
TRBV5-1	.	TRBJ2-3	CASSLAARGGDTQYF
TRBV24-1	.	TRBJ1-1	CATSDGPEAFF
TRBV5-6	TRBD1	TRBJ1-4	CASSFVSQTGPNEKLFF
TRBV7-2	TRBD1	TRBJ2-7	CASSLSWDSSYEQYF
TRBV5-1	TRBD1	TRBJ2-3	CASSILQGRDTQYF
TRBV28	.	TRBJ1-1	CASSLEGRGPNTEAFF
TRBV5-4	.	TRBJ2-2	CASRLDLQGGELFF
TRBV30	TRBD2	TRBJ2-3	CAWSSPTGGGDTQYF
TRBV5-6	TRBD1	TRBJ2-7	CASSFRGPTYEQYF
TRBV2	TRBD2	TRBJ2-5	CASSTSGRGETQYF